The 32 T cell receptor beta chains in this list originate from one sample, sequenced in a study of a mutant IDH1 vaccine in newly diagnosed glioma. Assay used: immunoSEQ multiplex PCR; TCRdb lists only in-frame clones, some missing. The sample lists about 46,000 clones, roughly 92% occurring once. Regarding time point: week 35, safety follow-up. Vaccine doses each comprised 300 ug of mutant IDH1 20-mer peptide, with topical imiquimod. No antigen has been identified for these receptors. Sequencing used PBMCs, obtained from a glioma patient whose treatment included an IDH1 peptide vaccine. These TCRs come from a man aged 45-65 years with glioma.

The chain has TRBV7-9 and TRBJ2-5; the D gene is possibly TRBD2 (6 bases). This CDR3 has 12 amino acids. CDR1 and CDR2 from the germline V gene are SEHNR and FQNEAQ (reference sequence). As DNA, the CDR3 is TGTGCGACCGTGGCGGGAAGGGAGACCCAGTACTTC. Translation gives CATVAGRETQYF.

The V gene is TRBV6-5, the J gene TRBJ2-7, with 8 bases identical to TRBD1. CDR1 and CDR2 from the germline V gene are MNHEY and SVGAGI. V was pared by 8 bases and J by 1 base, with 10 bases of the junction left unmatched. The CDR3 spans 15 residues. In DNA, the CDR3 is TGTGCCAGCCTATCCTACAGGGGGGAATCCTACGAGCAGTACTTC. Translation gives CASLSYRGESYEQYF.

This chain uses TRBV30 with TRBJ1-6; no definite D call. The germline V and J ends were trimmed by 0 bases and 7 bases, with 16 bases remaining between them. Germline assignment: CDR1 GTSNPN and CDR2 SVGIG (reference sequence). CDR3 length: 16 residues. CDR3: CAWSVLGRSKNSPLHF. The CDR3 DNA reads TGTGCCTGGAGTGTACTGGGCCGAAGTAAGAATTCACCCCTCCACTTT. Based on the CDR3 plus reference TRBV30 and TRBJ1-6, the full variable domain is SQTIHQWPATLVQPVGSPLSLECTVEGTSNPNLYWYRQAAGRGLQLLFYSVGIGQISSEVPQNLSASRPQDRQFILSSKKLLLSDSGFYLCAWSVLGRSKNSPLHFGNGTRLTVT.

The gene calls are TRBV2 and TRBJ1-1; D unresolved. The CDR3 totals 13 residues. V lost 6 bases, J lost 3 bases, and 11 bases lay in between. CDR1 is SNHLY, CDR2 FYNNEI, per germline. The DNA of the CDR3 is TGTGCCAGCAGAAAGGAACAGTACACTGAAGCTTTCTTT. Translating it yields CASRKEQYTEAFF.

The chain uses TRBV2 and TRBJ1-1; D is possibly TRBD1 (6 bases). Germline V CDR1 and CDR2: SNHLY, FYNNEI. The CDR3 runs 16 residues. Between the trimmed V and J ends, which lost 3 bases and 5 bases, there was a span of 19 bases. The CDR3 sequence is CASSEKGNRVGTEAFF. As DNA, the CDR3 is TGTGCCAGCAGTGAGAAGGGAAACAGGGTTGGGACTGAAGCTTTCTTT.

V is TRBV5-4 and J is TRBJ2-5, with TRBD2 identical over 9 bases. The germline V gene encodes CDR1 SGHNT and CDR2 YYREEE (reference sequence). The V and J ends lost 4 bases and 2 bases, in that order; junction bases with no gene match: 9. This CDR3 is 16 amino acids long. CDR3 bases: TGTGCCAGCAGCAGCTTAGCGGGGGCCTCACAAGAGACCCAGTACTTC. It translates to CASSSLAGASQETQYF.

V is TRBV6-1 and J is TRBJ1-2; 9 bases align to TRBD1. The J segment lost 4 bases and the V segment lost 4 bases, leaving 1 base of the junction unmatched. The CDR3 runs 13 residues. The germline gives CDR1 MNHNS, CDR2 SASEGT. The CDR3 loop is CASSATGGYGYTF. CDR3 bases: TGTGCCAGCAGTGCGACAGGGGGCTATGGCTACACCTTC.

V gene TRBV18 combines with J gene TRBJ2-5; the D is unclear. The CDR3 spans 12 residues. V lost 2 bases, J lost 1 base, and 2 bases lay in between. CDR1 is KGHSH, CDR2 LQKENI, per germline. CDR3 loop: CASSPSQETQYF. The CDR3 bases are TGTGCCAGCTCACCATCCCAAGAGACCCAGTACTTC.

The chain employs TRBV30 and TRBJ2-5, with D hard to call. V dropped 3 bases and J dropped 5 bases, with 13 bases sitting between them. This CDR3 region has 13 residues. Germline CDR1 is GTSNPN and CDR2 is SVGIG (reference sequence). Here the CDR3 DNA reads TGTGCCTGGAGAGGAGCTACCGGGGAGACCCAGTACTTC. This sequence encodes CAWRGATGETQYF.

This rearrangement joins TRBV7-9 to TRBJ2-2, with D possibly TRBD2 on 6 matching bases. Trimming shortened V by 5 bases and J by 5 bases, and 18 bases separated the two germline ends. This CDR3 region has 16 residues. Germline V gene lookup returns CDR1 SEHNR and CDR2 FQNEAQ (reference sequence). The CDR3 nucleotides read TGTGCCAGCAGCCCCCCGGTTGGGGGGAAGACCGGGGAGCTGTTTTTT. It is translated as CASSPPVGGKTGELFF.

This sequence joins TRBV7-9 and TRBJ1-4; 10 bases are shared with TRBD1. Germline V lookup: CDR1 SEHNR, CDR2 FQNEAQ (reference sequence). The CDR3 runs to 14 residues. The trim removed 5 bases at V and 7 bases at J, leaving 4 bases unmatched. CDR3 amino acids: CASSARTGGEKLFF. As DNA, the CDR3 is TGTGCCAGCAGCGCAAGGACAGGGGGTGAAAAACTGTTTTTT.

The chain couples TRBV4-2 to TRBJ2-2; D perhaps matches TRBD1 (6 bases). This CDR3 has 13 amino acids. Trimming stripped 5 bases from V and 6 bases from J, with 10 bases between. CDR1 and CDR2 from the germline V gene are LGHNA and YNFKEQ. The CDR3, as DNA: TGTGCCAGCAGCTTTAAGGGGGCCGGGGAGCTGTTTTTT. Its protein is CASSFKGAGELFF.

This clone was detected once. The chain uses TRBV14 and TRBJ1-2, with D unresolved. Between the trimmed V and J ends, which lost 0 bases and 7 bases, there was a span of 9 bases. The CDR3 is 13 amino acids. CDR1 and CDR2 (germline): SGHDN, FVKESK. The CDR3 loop reads CASSQDKVGGYTF. CDR3 bases: TGTGCCAGCAGCCAAGATAAGGTCGGTGGCTACACCTTC. Full variable domain (remainder filled in from reference TRBV14 and TRBJ1-2): EAGVTQFPSHSVIEKGQTVTLRCDPISGHDNLYWYRRVMGKEIKFLLHFVKESKQDESGMPNNRFLAERTGGTYSTLKVQPAELEDSGVYFCASSQDKVGGYTFGSGTRLTVV.

The chain has TRBV7-6 and TRBJ1-1; weak D call: TRBD1 (6 bases). V lost 4 bases and J lost 5, with 17 bases in between. The germline gives CDR1 SGHVS, CDR2 FNYEAQ. This CDR3 region has 15 residues. Here the CDR3 DNA reads TGTGCCAGCAGCTGGGGGCGGGAGAGGGTGACTGAAGCTTTCTTT. Translation gives CASSWGRERVTEAFF.

This clone appeared a single time. The chain is built from TRBV7-9 and TRBJ2-7, with D possibly being TRBD1 (5 bases). The V gene lost 1 base and the J gene lost 10 bases, with 11 bases spanning the gap. This CDR3 has 12 residues. Germline loops: CDR1 SEHNR, CDR2 FQNEAQ (reference sequence). In DNA form, the CDR3 reads TGTGCCAGCAGCTTAGAAATGACAGCACAGTACTTC. Its protein is CASSLEMTAQYF.

This clone was seen a single time. The chain employs TRBV5-1 and TRBJ2-3; 13 bases line up with TRBD2. J gave up 5 bases and V 0 bases, and 3 bases lay outside the gene matches. The CDR3 extends over 16 amino acids. Per the germline V gene, CDR1 is SGHRS and CDR2 is YFSETQ. In nucleotides, the CDR3 is TGCGCCAGCAGCTTGGAACTAGCGGGGGGGGGAGATACGCAGTATTTT. Encoded protein: CASSLELAGGGDTQYF.

The rearrangement links TRBV29-1 to TRBJ1-1; 11 nucleotides agree with TRBD1. After removal of 5 bases from V and 4 bases from J, the junction contained 6 bases not matched to a gene. The length of the CDR3 is 14 residues. Looked up from germline, CDR1 is SQVTM and CDR2 is ANQGSEA. The CDR3 DNA reads TGCAGCGTTCGGGACAGGGGGAGGATCACTGAAGCTTTCTTT. Its protein is CSVRDRGRITEAFF. Full variable domain (rest looked up from reference TRBV29-1 and TRBJ1-1): SAVISQKPSRDICQRGTSLTIQCQVDSQVTMMFWYRQQPGQSLTLIATANQGSEATYESGFVIDKFPISRPNLTFSTLTVSNMSPEDSSIYLCSVRDRGRITEAFFGQGTRLTVV.

The chain is built from TRBV5-4 and TRBJ2-3; 9 nucleotides match TRBD1. J lost 5 bases, V lost 3 bases, and 4 bases had no gene match. The CDR3 is 14 amino acids. Germline values: CDR1 SGHNT, CDR2 YYREEE (reference sequence). CDR3 sequence: CASSSQGAGDTQYF. The CDR3 bases are TGTGCCAGCAGCTCACAGGGGGCTGGAGATACGCAGTATTTT.

The chain carries TRBV29-1 and TRBJ1-2; D not resolved. CDR3 length: 11 residues. CDR1 and CDR2 from the germline V gene are SQVTM and ANQGSEA. The V gene lost 5 bases and the J gene lost 2 bases, with 6 bases spanning the gap. Here the CDR3 DNA reads TGCAGCGTTTTGGGAAACTATGGCTACACCTTC. Translation: CSVLGNYGYTF.

This clone is a singleton in its sample. This chain links TRBV30 with TRBJ1-6; D is unclear. V lost 6 bases to trimming and J lost 6 bases, with 21 bases between them. In germline, CDR1 is GTSNPN, CDR2 SVGIG (reference sequence). The CDR3 has 16 amino acids. The CDR3 is CACEKVQEEGNSPLHF. In nucleotides, the CDR3 is TGTGCCTGCGAGAAGGTGCAAGAGGAAGGTAATTCACCCCTCCACTTT.

This sequence joins TRBV5-8 and TRBJ2-1, with D maybe TRBD2 (6 bases). CDR3 length: 14 amino acids. The germline V and J ends were trimmed by 3 bases and 8 bases, with 15 bases remaining between them. Germline CDR1 SGHTS, CDR2 YDEGEE. The CDR3 nucleotides read TGTGCCAGCAGCTCCGGGACTTACCCACATGAGCAGTTCTTC. The encoded protein is CASSSGTYPHEQFF.

The chain uses TRBV5-6 and TRBJ2-7; 10 bases fit TRBD2. Germline-derived CDR1 and CDR2 are SGHDT and YYEEEE. This CDR3 comprises 15 residues. V was pared by 1 base and J by 2 bases, with 3 bases of the junction left unmatched. This CDR3 reads CASSLTSGDTYEQYF. The CDR3 bases are TGTGCCAGCAGCTTGACTAGCGGGGACACCTACGAGCAGTACTTC.

This chain links TRBV6-6 with TRBJ2-6; D may match TRBD1 or TRBD2 (5 bases each). The germline V and J ends were trimmed by 11 bases and 0 bases, with 11 bases remaining between them. The CDR3 length is 14 residues. CDR1 is MNHNY, CDR2 SVGAGI, per germline (reference sequence). CDR3 residues: CAAPGTSGANVLTF. The CDR3 region has the DNA TGTGCCGCCCCAGGGACCTCTGGGGCCAACGTCCTGACTTTC.

The gene calls are TRBV23-1 and TRBJ1-3, with a weak D call TRBD1 (5 bases). TRBV23-1 is an open reading frame, and its role is uncertain. V gave up 1 base and J gave up 0 bases, with 7 bases separating them. This CDR3 has 15 amino acids. CDR3 nucleotides: TGCGCCAGCAGTCAATTAAGGGGCTCTGGAAACACCATATATTTT. Its protein is CASSQLRGSGNTIYF.

The chain combines TRBV30 with TRBJ2-1, with 7 nucleotides matching TRBD2. The CDR3 totals 13 residues. The junction had 5 bases not matched to a gene; V was cut back by 0 bases and J by 9 bases. Germline V gives CDR1 GTSNPN, CDR2 SVGIG (reference sequence). The DNA for the CDR3 is TGTGCCTGGAGTGTACTGGGGAGGGGTGAGCAGTTCTTC. Translation: CAWSVLGRGEQFF.

The chain recombines TRBV2 with TRBJ1-2; D is uncertain. V gave up 2 bases and J gave up 2 bases, with 9 bases separating them. Germline V lookup: CDR1 SNHLY, CDR2 FYNNEI. This CDR3 is built from 14 residues. The CDR3 spells CASSELGRNYGYTF. DNA of the CDR3: TGTGCCAGCAGTGAATTGGGCAGAAACTATGGCTACACCTTC.

The chain has TRBV5-4 and TRBJ2-7, with 10 positions matching TRBD2. The CDR3 is made up of 15 amino acids. The germline V gene encodes CDR1 SGHNT and CDR2 YYREEE (reference sequence). V was clipped by 7 bases and J by 1 base; unmatched bases: 8. The CDR3 spells CASAASGRASYEQYF. CDR3 nucleotide sequence: TGTGCCAGCGCCGCGAGCGGGAGGGCTTCCTACGAGCAGTACTTC.

This clone was detected a few times. The rearrangement uses TRBV7-8 and TRBJ2-5; 9 bases match TRBD1. The CDR3 runs to 15 residues. The V segment lost 4 bases and the J segment 5 bases; nucleotides outside the gene matches: 8. Looked up from germline, CDR1 is SGHVS and CDR2 is FQNEAQ. In nucleotides, the CDR3 is TGTGCCAGCAGCTGGAACAGGGGGCTAACGGAGACCCAGTACTTC. Translated: CASSWNRGLTETQYF.

This chain links TRBV19 with TRBJ2-3, with 10 bases fitting TRBD1. Germline CDR1 is LNHDA and CDR2 is SQIVND (reference sequence). Trimming at V came to 9 bases and at J to 1 base, leaving 16 bases not matched to a gene. This CDR3 has 18 residues. The CDR3 region has the DNA TGTGCCAGAACCTCTCGGTTTTGGGACAGGGGAGGCACAGATACGCAGTATTTT. Translating it yields CARTSRFWDRGGTDTQYF.

J is TRBJ1-3 and V is TRBV6-6; maybe TRBD1 (5 bases). Trimming removed 7 bases at V and 0 bases at J, with 7 bases between. The CDR3 is 13 amino acids. Germline values: CDR1 MNHNY, CDR2 SVGAGI (reference sequence). This CDR3 is CASTDSSGNTIYF. The CDR3 DNA reads TGTGCCAGCACCGACAGCTCTGGAAACACCATATATTTT.

The rearrangement uses TRBV4-2 and TRBJ1-2, with TRBD1 identical over 7 bases. The CDR3 has 16 amino acids. Germline lookup yields CDR1 LGHNA and CDR2 YNFKEQ. The J segment lost 4 bases and the V segment lost 4 bases, leaving 12 bases of the junction unmatched. The CDR3 protein is CASSPGTARIVYGYTF. The CDR3 bases are TGTGCCAGCAGCCCAGGGACAGCACGAATTGTCTATGGCTACACCTTC.

The chain uses TRBV2 and TRBJ1-5, with 9 bases lining up with TRBD1. Trimming at V came to 6 bases and at J to 8 bases, leaving 8 bases not matched to a gene. The CDR3 totals 14 residues. Germline values: CDR1 SNHLY, CDR2 FYNNEI. The CDR3 sequence: CASRGTGSSKPQHF. The CDR3 DNA is TGTGCCAGCAGGGGGACAGGGAGTTCCAAGCCCCAGCATTTT.